A selection of T cell receptor beta chains follows, all from one sample in a study of shared clonotypes between healthy human individuals. Measured with immunoSEQ multiplex PCR; TCRdb has only the in-frame clones, and not every one. This sample has 100,000 to 130,000 clones, with about 63% found just once. Sequencing was carried out using memory CD8+ T cells sorted from blood. The receptors here all came from a woman in her 30s in good health. CDR3s include the opening cysteine and the closing phenylalanine or tryptophan. A D gene is named only where the DNA matches it firmly. Only part of the rows carry a size: once, few, many, or a class if the clone is expanded.

v_gene: TRBV7-2; d_gene: TRBD2; j_gene: TRBJ2-5; len: 18; abundance: .; CDR3aa: CASSLEYGLAGALETQYF; CDR3nt: TGTGCCAGCAGCTTAGAATACGGACTAGCGGGAGCTTTGGAGACCCAGTACTTC
v_gene: TRBV27; d_gene: TRBD1; j_gene: TRBJ2-7; len: 12; abundance: .; CDR3aa: CASSLTGYEQYF; CDR3nt: TGTGCCAGCAGTTTGACAGGGTACGAGCAGTACTTC
v_gene: TRBV5-1; d_gene: .; j_gene: TRBJ1-2; len: 14; abundance: .; CDR3aa: CASSRIRGTYGYTF; CDR3nt: TGCGCCAGCAGCCGCATTAGGGGAACCTATGGCTACACCTTC
v_gene: TRBV10-2; d_gene: .; j_gene: TRBJ2-1; len: 14; abundance: .; CDR3aa: CASSEVLGTDEQFF; CDR3nt: TGCGCCAGCAGTGAGGTATTAGGAACGGATGAGCAGTTCTTC
v_gene: TRBV9; d_gene: .; j_gene: TRBJ2-5; len: 14; abundance: .; CDR3aa: CASSVAWGQETQYF; CDR3nt: TGTGCCAGCAGCGTAGCATGGGGTCAAGAGACCCAGTACTTC
v_gene: TRBV7-8; d_gene: TRBD2; j_gene: TRBJ2-7; len: 15; abundance: .; CDR3aa: CASSARTSGNYEQYF; CDR3nt: TGTGCCAGCAGCGCCCGGACTAGCGGCAACTACGAGCAGTACTTC
v_gene: TRBV11-2; d_gene: .; j_gene: TRBJ2-2; len: 12; abundance: .; CDR3aa: CASSLSAGELFF; CDR3nt: TGTGCCAGCAGCTTAAGCGCCGGGGAGCTGTTTTTT
v_gene: TRBV25-1; d_gene: TRBD1; j_gene: TRBJ2-2; len: 17; abundance: many; CDR3aa: CASSDRQGAVNTGELFF; CDR3nt: TGTGCCAGCAGTGACAGACAGGGGGCCGTGAACACCGGGGAGCTGTTTTTT
v_gene: TRBV19; d_gene: TRBD2; j_gene: TRBJ2-1; len: 14; abundance: .; CDR3aa: CASSPFPGTTRPFF; CDR3nt: TGTGCCAGTAGTCCCTTCCCCGGGACTACCCGCCCGTTCTTC
v_gene: TRBV29-1; d_gene: .; j_gene: TRBJ2-3; len: 13; abundance: .; CDR3aa: CSVDLSSTDTQYF; CDR3nt: TGCAGCGTTGATTTGTCCAGCACAGATACGCAGTATTTT
v_gene: TRBV10-3; d_gene: TRBD1; j_gene: TRBJ1-1; len: 17; abundance: .; CDR3aa: CAISESIGAGGNTEAFF; CDR3nt: TGTGCCATCAGTGAGTCGATCGGGGCAGGGGGCAACACTGAAGCTTTCTTT
v_gene: TRBV5-1; d_gene: TRBD1; j_gene: TRBJ1-4; len: 16; abundance: .; CDR3aa: CASRLDRGGVNEKLFF; CDR3nt: TGCGCCAGCAGACTAGACAGGGGAGGTGTTAATGAAAAACTGTTTTTT
v_gene: TRBV10-3; d_gene: .; j_gene: TRBJ2-2; len: 18; abundance: .; CDR3aa: CAISTFVDWASNTGELFF; CDR3nt: TGTGCCATCAGTACTTTCGTAGACTGGGCCTCGAACACCGGGGAGCTGTTTTTT
v_gene: TRBV2; d_gene: .; j_gene: TRBJ1-3; len: 15; abundance: few; CDR3aa: CASSEGTPSESTIYF; CDR3nt: TGTGCCAGCAGTGAAGGCACCCCCTCTGAGAGCACCATATATTTT
v_gene: TRBV6-5; d_gene: .; j_gene: TRBJ1-2; len: 13; abundance: few; CDR3aa: CATERRGVGGYTF; CDR3nt: TGTGCCACCGAACGTAGGGGGGTAGGTGGCTACACCTTC
v_gene: TRBV7-3; d_gene: TRBD1; j_gene: TRBJ2-2; len: 14; abundance: many; CDR3aa: CASSLVGGSGELFF; CDR3nt: TGTGCCAGCAGCTTAGTAGGGGGCTCCGGGGAGCTGTTTTTT
v_gene: TRBV15; d_gene: .; j_gene: TRBJ2-1; len: 13; abundance: many; CDR3aa: CATSSRRGNEQFF; CDR3nt: TGTGCCACCAGCAGCCGCAGGGGCAATGAGCAGTTCTTC
v_gene: TRBV5-6; d_gene: TRBD1; j_gene: TRBJ1-1; len: 16; abundance: .; CDR3aa: CASSFGQGGVNTEAFF; CDR3nt: TGTGCCAGCAGCTTCGGACAGGGTGGGGTGAACACTGAAGCTTTCTTT
v_gene: TRBV14; d_gene: TRBD1; j_gene: TRBJ2-1; len: 17; abundance: many; CDR3aa: CASSQDLWRTGSNEQFF; CDR3nt: TGTGCCAGCAGCCAAGATCTTTGGAGGACAGGGAGCAATGAGCAGTTCTTC
v_gene: TRBV4-2; d_gene: TRBD2; j_gene: TRBJ2-3; len: 15; abundance: .; CDR3aa: CASSPKRGEADTQYF; CDR3nt: TGTGCCAGCAGCCCGAAACGGGGGGAAGCAGATACGCAGTATTTT
v_gene: TRBV27; d_gene: TRBD2; j_gene: TRBJ2-7; len: 16; abundance: .; CDR3aa: CASSLRTSGSIDEQYF; CDR3nt: TGTGCCAGCAGTCTCCGGACTAGCGGGAGTATCGACGAGCAGTACTTC
v_gene: TRBV2; d_gene: TRBD1; j_gene: TRBJ2-7; len: 13; abundance: .; CDR3aa: CASSLDRVIEQYF; CDR3nt: TGTGCCAGCAGCCTGGACAGGGTGATCGAGCAGTACTTC
v_gene: TRBV6-4; d_gene: TRBD2; j_gene: TRBJ2-1; len: 16; abundance: .; CDR3aa: CASSPLAESSYNEQFF; CDR3nt: TGTGCCAGCAGCCCCCTAGCGGAGAGCTCCTACAATGAGCAGTTCTTC
v_gene: TRBV6-4; d_gene: .; j_gene: TRBJ2-6; len: 16; abundance: many; CDR3aa: CASSDSTNSGANVLTF; CDR3nt: TGTGCCAGCAGTGACTCGACAAACTCTGGGGCCAACGTCCTGACTTTC
v_gene: TRBV27; d_gene: .; j_gene: TRBJ2-1; len: 15; abundance: .; CDR3aa: CASRTPGTPDNEQFF; CDR3nt: TGTGCCAGCAGAACACCCGGGACGCCTGACAATGAGCAGTTCTTC
v_gene: TRBV27; d_gene: TRBD1; j_gene: TRBJ1-1; len: 16; abundance: .; CDR3aa: CASSPYRGRGNTEAFF; CDR3nt: TGTGCCAGCAGTCCCTACAGGGGCCGAGGGAACACTGAAGCTTTCTTT
v_gene: TRBV10-3; d_gene: TRBD2; j_gene: TRBJ2-5; len: 13; abundance: .; CDR3aa: CANAGGRGETQYF; CDR3nt: TGTGCCAACGCGGGAGGGAGGGGTGAGACCCAGTACTTC